This T cell receptor beta chain was recovered during a study of blood T cell repertoires in COVID-19. As for the study in general: Acute-phase and convalescent COVID-19 samples originated in the United States, Italy and Spain.

The Seattle patients, enrolled during active infection, were followed longitudinally. The assay was immunoSEQ multiplex PCR, and TCRdb's table has in-frame clones only and misses some. The sample includes tens of thousands of clones, roughly four fifths of them seen just once. CDR3 length: 16 residues. The J segment lost 2 bases and the V segment lost 4 bases, leaving 8 bases of the junction unmatched. Germline V gene sequence: CDR1 MNHEY, CDR2 SMNVEV (reference sequence). The clonotype comes from a man aged 60 to 75 with COVID-19, enrolled during active disease. V is TRBV27 and J is TRBJ2-3, with TRBD1 matching over 8 bases. The sequenced material came from peripheral blood. This chain's CDR3 is CASSSWDRWDTDTQYF. In nucleotides, the CDR3 is TGTGCCAGCAGTTCCTGGGACAGGTGGGACACAGATACGCAGTATTTT.